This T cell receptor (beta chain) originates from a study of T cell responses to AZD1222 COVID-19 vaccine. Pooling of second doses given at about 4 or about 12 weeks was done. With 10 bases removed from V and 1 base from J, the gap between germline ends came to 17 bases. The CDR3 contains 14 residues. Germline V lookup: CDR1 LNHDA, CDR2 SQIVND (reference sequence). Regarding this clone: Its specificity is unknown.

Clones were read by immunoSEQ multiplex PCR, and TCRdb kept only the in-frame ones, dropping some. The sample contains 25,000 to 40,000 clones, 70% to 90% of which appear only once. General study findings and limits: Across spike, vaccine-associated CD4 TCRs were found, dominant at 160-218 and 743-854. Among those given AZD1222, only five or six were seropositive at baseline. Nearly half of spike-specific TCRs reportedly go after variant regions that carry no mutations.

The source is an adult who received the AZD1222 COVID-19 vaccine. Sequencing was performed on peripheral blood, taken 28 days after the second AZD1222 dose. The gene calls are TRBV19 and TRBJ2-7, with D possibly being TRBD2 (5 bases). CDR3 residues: CATSERVPSYEQYF. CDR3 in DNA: TGTGCCACCTCCGAGAGGGTCCCTTCCTACGAGCAGTACTTC.